This T cell receptor delta chain came from a study of Vδ1+ human thymocytes. CDR1 is TSWWSYY, CDR2 QGS, per germline. V shed 1 base, J shed 2 bases, and the junction held 25 bases outside the gene matches. CDR3 length equals 22 residues. Extracted RNA was reverse transcribed into cDNA. Pooled V-gene forward primers with one constant-region reverse primer generated the CDR3 amplicons by multiplex PCR. TCRdb re-called the multiplex PCR reads via CATT. Seen here are 54,000 or so delta-chain clones, approximately 16% observed once, and the top ten hold 0.5%. Study-level results: In the thymus, TRG and TRD repertoires looked highly polyclonal with Gaussian CDR3 lengths. About 20% of thymic delta-chain sequences were Vdelta2, with few Vdelta3, unlike blood Vdelta1+ controls.

As regards this clone: Its target is unknown.

The sample was Vdelta1+ gamma-delta thymocytes from the thymus. Noted subset: FACS-sorted CD3+ TCRalphabeta- TCRVdelta1+ TCRVdelta2- thymocytes. This chain joins TRDV1 and TRDJ1, with 7 bases identical to TRDD3. This TCR derives from a boy younger than two who had congenital heart surgery. In DNA, the CDR3 is TGTGCTCTTGGGGAACCCTCGGGGCTACCTCATGGGGGACTGTACTGGACCGATAAACTCATCTTT. It is translated as CALGEPSGLPHGGLYWTDKLIF.